The T cell receptor beta chain under discussion was sequenced for a study of neurological immune-mediated disorders. This clonotype was observed many times. Its antigen is unknown. The time point: longitudinal time-point 3. PBMCs stored at -80 C, numbering 2 million, were the origin of the unsorted libraries. Germline-derived CDR1 and CDR2 are MGHRA and YSYEKL. This CDR3 is built from 14 residues. The V and J ends lost 1 base and 5 bases respectively, with 10 bases between them. Study results and caveats: HTLV-1-associated myelopathy led in TCR clonal expansion, while multiple sclerosis ranked lowest, below healthy controls.

The cDNA was produced through 5'RACE with 10-nucleotide random UMIs. TCRdb re-analysed the 5' RACE reads in MiXCR, keeping a single row per CDR3 protein. The top ten clones hold 1.9% of a sample with roughly 53,000 distinct CDR3 sequences, roughly 8% of them seen once. Sequenced sample: PBMCs. The sequence was collected from a middle-aged woman in good health. The chain is built from TRBV4-1 and TRBJ2-3, with D tentatively TRBD2 (5 bases). CDR3 nucleotide sequence: TGCGCCAGCAGCCAAGCCGGGGTTATAGATACGCAGTATTTT. Translation: CASSQAGVIDTQYF.